This TCR beta chain was captured in a study of cytotoxic CD8 clonotypes in ibrutinib-treated CLL (dated by TCRdb to about 2021). Notes on the research overall: The cohort had about a dozen relapsed/refractory and around 15 treatment-naive patients; under 18 were IGHV unmutated. Longitudinal samples were available for about 30% of the 86 trial participants. Samples at response were collected after a median of 12 months of treatment, with a range of roughly 6 to 36 months. Cryopreserved peripheral blood mononuclear cells were obtained prior to treatment, at the time of response, and at either disease progression or sustained remission. On average, each sample had some 260,000 productive templates and tens of thousands of productive rearrangements. Every sample from remission and from progressive disease was obtained while the patients were still on ibrutinib. Partial responses were observed in 24 patients and complete responses in 2; after a median follow-up of around 68 months, remission was maintained in approximately 15 patients and progression was observed in some twelve. Broader findings and caveats from the paper: At ibrutinib response clonality went up, during sustained remission it held steady, and at progression it dropped back toward baseline. At baseline, clonality was higher than in age-matched healthy donors and showed a strong correlation with circulating CD8+ T-cell counts. Public clonotypes were rare and either contracted or stayed stable during treatment, and the rise in clonality at ibrutinib response reflected the expansion of private clonotypes. Sampling times were not matched between patients in sustained remission and patients whose disease was progressing, and lymph node repertoires were not examined.

Note on this clone: The specificity of this receptor is unknown. Qualities for individual bases were not recorded, and no much larger clone is one base off.

The goal of deep resolution MiSeq sequencing was a depth between 1 in 1 million and 1 in 200,000 T cells, and coverage averaged 10x per clonotype. The immunoSEQ hsTCRB Kit was used to generate TCR beta libraries. The study's own analysis went as follows. The data were analyzed with ImmunoSEQ Analyzer and ImmunoSEQ Data Assistant, and V, D and J gene assignments followed IMGT definitions. Clonality was computed as one minus normalized Shannon entropy of productive rearrangement frequencies, ranging from 0 to 1. Public clonotype analysis was restricted to overrepresented clonotypes comprising at least 0.05% of each patient's repertoire. Fewer than 15 repertoires from age-matched healthy donors, obtained from immuneACCESS, served as clonality controls. Held by TCRdb, this immuneACCESS table contains in-frame sequences only and omits some clones. Under half of the omission traces to an unresolved V gene where checked; the cause of the rest is unknown. V and J calls and clone size are as listed in that table; D and trimming were resolved from the DNA. The sample records about 50,000 clones, roughly 80% of which are singletons. 20% of the sample is held by the ten biggest clonotypes.

What the time point label conveys for this sample: approximately 25 months on ibrutinib. Roughly 1.8 micrograms of genomic DNA were extracted from cryopreserved PBMCs for TCR beta library preparation. High-throughput TCR beta sequencing was performed on longitudinal blood samples from CLL patients receiving ibrutinib monotherapy. The patients took part in an open-label, single-center phase 2 trial of ibrutinib monotherapy. The CDR3 contains 15 residues, cysteine and phenylalanine counted. The retained sequence is limited to the CDR3, 45 bases, with the frame set at the first base. The V end gives up 0 bases and the J end 15 bases, leaving 13 bases in the junction not matched to a gene. For CDR1 and CDR2, the germline V gene lists SGHRS and YFSETQ.

Rearrangement joined TRBV5-1 to TRBJ2-1, and TRBD2 aligns with 9 junction nucleotides. The TCR originated in a human donor with chronic lymphocytic leukemia. Here the sequenced sample was PBMCs, taken after 24 months of ibrutinib treatment. The sequenced DNA is TGCGCCAGCAGCTTGGCGCGGGAGGGCCCTCGTAACCCGTTCTTC. Translated, it gives CASSLAREGPRNPFF.